Below, one T cell receptor (beta chain) is given with its context. The antigen remains unidentified. The CDR3 is cut off 3 residues early in the read; its end comes from the germline J gene. This specimen belongs to a study of T cell clonality in common variable immunodeficiency. Whole-study findings and limits: Reportedly, TCR beta sequences from common variable immunodeficiency showed fewer deletions and N-nucleotide insertions.

The CDR3 is 14 residues long. Germline CDR1 is MNHEY and CDR2 is SVGEGT. V lost 7 bases, J lost 3 bases, and 14 bases lay in between. Reduced serum IgG, IgA and/or IgM plus specific antibody deficiency defined CVID. No CVID subject was ill or on immunomodulatory drugs when sampled. The table came from immunoSEQ multiplex PCR; TCRdb's copy has only in-frame clones and leaves some out. The data show about 34,000 clones, none appearing only once, with less than 30% held by the ten largest. The sequenced sample consisted of peripheral blood mononuclear cells. The source is a human donor with common variable immunodeficiency. The rearrangement uses TRBV6-2 or TRBV6-3 and TRBJ2-3; D not resolved. The covered CDR3 bases are TGTGCCAGCACCTCCAGAACGTATACAGATACG. Protein sequence: CASTSRTYTDT. The full CDR3 protein is CASTSRTYTDTQYF.